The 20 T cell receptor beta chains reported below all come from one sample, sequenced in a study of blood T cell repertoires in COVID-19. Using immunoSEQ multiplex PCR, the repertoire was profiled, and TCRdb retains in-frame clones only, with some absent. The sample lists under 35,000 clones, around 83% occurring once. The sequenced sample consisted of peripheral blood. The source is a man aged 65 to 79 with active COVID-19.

Here the CDR3 reads CASTFGTENTEAFF. In DNA form, the CDR3 reads TGTGCCAGCACCTTCGGGACAGAGAACACTGAAGCTTTCTTT. V gene TRBV6-5 combines with J gene TRBJ1-1, with 7 bases lining up with TRBD1. The CDR3 length is 14 residues. J was trimmed by 1 base and V by 7 bases; bases with no gene match: 6. Looked up from germline, CDR1 is MNHEY and CDR2 is SVGAGI.

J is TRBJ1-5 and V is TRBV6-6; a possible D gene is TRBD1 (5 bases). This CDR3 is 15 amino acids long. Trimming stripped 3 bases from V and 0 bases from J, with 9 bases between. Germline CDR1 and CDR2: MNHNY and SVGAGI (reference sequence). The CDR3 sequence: CASSYDRHSNQPQHF. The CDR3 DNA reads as TGTGCCAGCAGTTATGACAGACATAGCAATCAGCCCCAGCATTTT.

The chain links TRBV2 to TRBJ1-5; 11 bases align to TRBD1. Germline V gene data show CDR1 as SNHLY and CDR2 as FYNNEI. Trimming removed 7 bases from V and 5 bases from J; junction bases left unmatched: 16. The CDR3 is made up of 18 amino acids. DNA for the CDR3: TGTGCCAGCAAACGAAGTTATGGGACAGGGGGAATTGATCAGCCCCAGCATTTT. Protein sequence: CASKRSYGTGGIDQPQHF.

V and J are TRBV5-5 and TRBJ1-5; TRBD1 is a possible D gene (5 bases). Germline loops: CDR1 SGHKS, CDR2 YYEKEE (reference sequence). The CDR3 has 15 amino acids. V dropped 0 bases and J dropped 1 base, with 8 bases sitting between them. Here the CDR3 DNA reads TGTGCCAGCAGCTTGGAGGGGTCGAGCAATCAGCCCCAGCATTTT. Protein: CASSLEGSSNQPQHF.

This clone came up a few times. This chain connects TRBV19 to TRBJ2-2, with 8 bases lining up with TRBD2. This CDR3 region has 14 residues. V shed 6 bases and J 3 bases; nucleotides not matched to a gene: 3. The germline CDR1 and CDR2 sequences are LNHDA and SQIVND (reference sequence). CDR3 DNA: TGTGCCAGTAGGCCGGGAGGGGACACCGGGGAGCTGTTTTTT. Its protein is CASRPGGDTGELFF.

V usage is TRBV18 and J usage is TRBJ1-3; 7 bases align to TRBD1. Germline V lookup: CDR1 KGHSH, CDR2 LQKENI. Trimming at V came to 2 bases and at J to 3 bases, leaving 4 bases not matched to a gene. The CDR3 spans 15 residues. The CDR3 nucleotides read TGTGCCAGCTCACCAGTGGACAGGAGTGGAAACACCATATATTTT. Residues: CASSPVDRSGNTIYF. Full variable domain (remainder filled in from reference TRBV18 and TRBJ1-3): NAGVMQNPRHLVRRRGQEARLRCSPMKGHSHVYWYRQLPEEGLKFMVYLQKENIIDESGMPKERFSAEFPKEGPSILRIQQVVRGDSAAYFCASSPVDRSGNTIYFGEGSWLTVV.

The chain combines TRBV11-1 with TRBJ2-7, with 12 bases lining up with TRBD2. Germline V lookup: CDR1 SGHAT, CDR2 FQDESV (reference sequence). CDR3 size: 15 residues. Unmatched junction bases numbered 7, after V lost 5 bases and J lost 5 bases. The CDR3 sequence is CASSRRLAGEDEQYF. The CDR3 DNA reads TGTGCCAGCAGCCGAAGACTAGCGGGGGAGGACGAGCAGTACTTC.

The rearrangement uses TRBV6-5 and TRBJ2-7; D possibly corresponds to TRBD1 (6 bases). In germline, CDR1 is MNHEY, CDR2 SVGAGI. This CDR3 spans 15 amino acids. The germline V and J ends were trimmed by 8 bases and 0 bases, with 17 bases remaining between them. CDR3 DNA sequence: TGTGCCAGCGAAACGACAGGATCCTTCTCCTACGAGCAGTACTTC. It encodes CASETTGSFSYEQYF.

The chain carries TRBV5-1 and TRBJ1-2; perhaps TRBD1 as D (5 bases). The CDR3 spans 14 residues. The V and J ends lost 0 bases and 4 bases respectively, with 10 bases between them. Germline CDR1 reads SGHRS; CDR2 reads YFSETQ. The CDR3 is CASSLEWGVYGYTF. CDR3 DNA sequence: TGCGCCAGCAGCTTGGAGTGGGGGGTCTATGGCTACACCTTC.

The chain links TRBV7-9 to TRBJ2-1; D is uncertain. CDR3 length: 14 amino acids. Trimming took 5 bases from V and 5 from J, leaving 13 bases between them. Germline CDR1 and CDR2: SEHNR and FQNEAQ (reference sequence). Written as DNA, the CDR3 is TGTGCCAGCAGCCCTCCCCCCGCTAACAATGAGCAGTTCTTC. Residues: CASSPPPANNEQFF.

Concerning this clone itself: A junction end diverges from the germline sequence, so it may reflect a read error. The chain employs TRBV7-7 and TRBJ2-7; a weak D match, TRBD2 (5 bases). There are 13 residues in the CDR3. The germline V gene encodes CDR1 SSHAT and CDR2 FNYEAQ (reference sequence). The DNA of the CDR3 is TGTGCTAGCAGCTCCACCAGGTCGGGGGAGCAGTACTTC. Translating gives CASSSTRSGEQYF.

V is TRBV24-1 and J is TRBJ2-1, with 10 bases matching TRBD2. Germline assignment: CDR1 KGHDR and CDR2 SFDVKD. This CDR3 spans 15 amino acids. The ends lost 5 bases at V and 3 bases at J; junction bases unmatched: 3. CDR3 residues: CATSGRTSGYNEQFF. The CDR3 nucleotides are TGTGCCACCAGTGGCCGGACTAGCGGCTACAATGAGCAGTTCTTC.

This CDR3 is CASSVDWKNIQYF. The CDR3 DNA is TGCGCCAGCAGCGTGGACTGGAAAAACATTCAGTACTTC. The rearrangement joins TRBV5-1 to TRBJ2-4, with D possibly TRBD2 on 5 matching bases. The germline gives CDR1 SGHRS, CDR2 YFSETQ. This CDR3 has 13 amino acids. The germline V and J ends were trimmed by 4 bases and 4 bases, with 9 bases remaining between them.

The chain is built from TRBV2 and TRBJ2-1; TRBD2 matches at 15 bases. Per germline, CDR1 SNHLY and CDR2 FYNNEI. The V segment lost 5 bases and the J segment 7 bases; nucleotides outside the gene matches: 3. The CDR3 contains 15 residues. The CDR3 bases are TGTGCCAGCAGTACCGGGACTAGCGGGAGGAATGAGCAGTTCTTC. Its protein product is CASSTGTSGRNEQFF.

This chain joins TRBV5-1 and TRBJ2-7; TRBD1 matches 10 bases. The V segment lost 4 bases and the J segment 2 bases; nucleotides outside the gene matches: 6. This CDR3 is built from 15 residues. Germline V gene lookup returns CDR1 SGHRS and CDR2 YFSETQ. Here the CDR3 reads CASSPAGTGAYEQYF. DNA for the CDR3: TGCGCCAGCAGCCCCGCCGGGACAGGGGCCTACGAGCAGTACTTC. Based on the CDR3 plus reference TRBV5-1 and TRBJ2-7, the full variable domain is KAGVTQTPRYLIKTRGQQVTLSCSPISGHRSVSWYQQTPGQGLQFLFEYFSETQRNKGNFPGRFSGRQFSNSRSEMNVSTLELGDSALYLCASSPAGTGAYEQYFGPGTRLTVT.

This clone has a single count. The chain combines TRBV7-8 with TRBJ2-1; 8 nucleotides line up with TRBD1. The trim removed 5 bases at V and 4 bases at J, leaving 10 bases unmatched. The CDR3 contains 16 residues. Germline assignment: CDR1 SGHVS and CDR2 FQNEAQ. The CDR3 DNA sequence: TGTGCCAGCAGCCCGCTGACAGGGGATGGGTACAATGAGCAGTTCTTC. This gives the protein CASSPLTGDGYNEQFF.

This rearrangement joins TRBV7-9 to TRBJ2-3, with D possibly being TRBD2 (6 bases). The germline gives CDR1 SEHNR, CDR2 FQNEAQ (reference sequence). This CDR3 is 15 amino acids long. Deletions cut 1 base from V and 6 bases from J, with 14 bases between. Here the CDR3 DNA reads TGTGCCAGCAGCTTAGGGATAGGGGAGGTGGATACGCAGTATTTT. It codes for CASSLGIGEVDTQYF.

The CDR3 DNA is TGTGCCAGCAGTTTAGGGACAGGGAAAGCAACTAATGAAAAACTGTTTTTT. Translation: CASSLGTGKATNEKLFF. The rearrangement links TRBV28 to TRBJ1-4; 9 positions agree with TRBD1. The CDR3 sequence is 17 residues long. Germline V gene lookup returns CDR1 MDHEN and CDR2 SYDVKM. V lost 2 bases, J lost 0 bases, and 4 bases stayed unmatched.

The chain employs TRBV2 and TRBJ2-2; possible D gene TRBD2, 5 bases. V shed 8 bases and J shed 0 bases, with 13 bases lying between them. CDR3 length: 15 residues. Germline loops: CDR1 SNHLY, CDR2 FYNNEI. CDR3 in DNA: TGTGCCAGCCGGGTAATAGCGTCGAACACCGGGGAGCTGTTTTTT. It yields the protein CASRVIASNTGELFF.

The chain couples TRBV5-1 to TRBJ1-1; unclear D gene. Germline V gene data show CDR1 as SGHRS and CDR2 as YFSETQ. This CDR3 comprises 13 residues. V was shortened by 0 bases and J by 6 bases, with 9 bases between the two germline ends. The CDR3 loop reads CASSLVVSAEAFF. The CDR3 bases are TGCGCCAGCAGCTTGGTGGTAAGCGCTGAAGCTTTCTTT.